The entry that follows covers one T cell receptor beta chain sequence. Its antigen remains unidentified. This entry comes from a study of cytomegalovirus exposure and HLA in healthy donors. This CDR3 is built from 15 residues. V shed 7 bases, J shed 4 bases, and the junction held 12 bases outside the gene matches. In germline, CDR1 is MNHEY, CDR2 SVGAGI. Primers: 60 Vbeta forward and 13 Jbeta reverse. Only in-frame clones appear in the TCRdb table, and some are missing; sequencing was by immunoSEQ multiplex PCR. In the table there are more than 200,000 clones, about 80% of which are singletons. Study-wide results and limits: When analyzed later, a missense DCLRE1C variant was found to be linked to TCR beta V- and J-gene trimming. The authors enumerated around 150 TCR beta chains as linked to cytomegalovirus. The authors reported that TCR beta sequences could predict HLA-A and HLA-B alleles. These predictions were accurate for most subjects in the first cohort. It was reported that the classifier diagnosed cytomegalovirus status with high specificity and sensitivity in both the original and validation cohorts.

This clonotype was obtained from a male donor in good health and CMV-seronegative. The J gene is TRBJ1-1, the V gene TRBV6-5; 7 bases fit TRBD1. The specimen was PBMCs. The CDR3 reads CASMRQGEWGTEAFF. The CDR3 DNA reads as TGTGCCAGCATGAGGCAGGGGGAATGGGGCACTGAAGCTTTCTTT.